These 2 T cell receptor beta chains came from one sample sequenced in a study of identical twins. TCRdb used MiXCR to reprocess the 5' RACE reads, holding one entry per CDR3 protein. The top ten hold less than 4% of the sample, which has 230,000 or so distinct CDR3 sequences, about 8.3% seen once. The sample was also reused in another study, on yellow fever vaccine responses in identical twins.

Sequenced input: CD8+ T cells sorted from blood. All receptors derive from a woman aged 18 to 35 in good health.

The chain joins TRBV16 to TRBJ2-2; D gene ambiguous. V was shortened by 3 bases and J by 6 bases, with 8 bases between the two germline ends. Germline V gives CDR1 KGHSY, CDR2 FQNENV. This CDR3 is built from 13 residues. CDR3 in DNA: TGTGCCAGCAGCCACACGACCGCCGGGGAGCTGTTTTTT. This codes for CASSHTTAGELFF.

Many counts were recorded for this clonotype. V and J are TRBV5-1 and TRBJ1-4, with TRBD1 matching 7 bases. J gave up 7 bases and V 0 bases, and 3 bases lay outside the gene matches. Germline-derived CDR1 and CDR2 are SGHRS and YFSETQ. This CDR3 has 14 residues. In nucleotides, the CDR3 is TGCGCCAGCAGCTTGGAAGGGGGCGGTGAAAAACTGTTTTTT. It specifies CASSLEGGGEKLFF.